The 11 T cell receptor beta chains below come from one sample, sequenced in a study of T cells expressing NK-cell markers. TCRdb re-called the 5' RACE reads; every CDR3 protein appears as one record, without DNA. The table for this sample gives about 260,000 distinct CDR3 sequences. Sequencing used blood T cells: a sorted CD56 or NKG2C T cell subset, CD4+ or CD8+ T cells, or bulk PBMC T cells (not recorded which). These receptors all stem from a woman aged 18 to 69 in good health.

The CDR3: CASSRTGGNTGELFF. This chain links TRBV7-2 with TRBJ2-2; TCRdb's assignment of TRBD1 cannot be checked, as there is no DNA. CDR1 and CDR2 (germline): SGHTA, FQGNSA. The CDR3 is made up of 15 amino acids.

V usage is TRBV21-1 and J usage is TRBJ1-2; TCRdb proposes TRBD1, but this gene call is untestable without DNA. TRBV21-1 is noted as a pseudogene. CDR3 length equals 13 residues. The chain's CDR3 is CASSLTPGGGYTF.

CDR3 sequence reads: CSVDGRGRPETQYF. The chain recombines TRBV29-1 with TRBJ2-5; no DNA is available, so the TRBD1 call from TCRdb remains unchecked. Germline V gives CDR1 SQVTM, CDR2 ANQGSEA. The CDR3 length is 14 residues.

This sequence joins TRBV29-1 and TRBJ1-5; TCRdb's D call, TRBD1, is unchecked because there is no DNA. CDR1 and CDR2 (germline): SQVTM, ANQGSEA. This CDR3 is 14 amino acids long. CDR3 region: CSVRDRGRHQPQHF.

The chain links TRBV7-9 to TRBJ2-6. Germline CDR1 SEHNR, CDR2 FQNEAQ (reference sequence). There are 16 residues in the CDR3. The CDR3 reads CASSYYQGSGANVLTF. The whole variable domain, filled in from reference TRBV7-9 and TRBJ2-6, reads DTGVSQNPRHKITKRGQNVTFRCDPISEHNRLYWYRQTLGQGPEFLTYFQNEAQLEKSRLLSDRFSAERPKGSFSTLEIQRTEQGDSAMYLCASSYYQGSGANVLTFGAGSRLTVL.

This rearrangement joins TRBV4-2 to TRBJ2-1; TCRdb selects TRBD2, and the lack of DNA leaves this call unchecked. CDR1 is LGHNA and CDR2 is YNFKEQ in the germline V gene. The length of the CDR3 is 15 residues. The CDR3 loop is CASSQIAGGYNEQFF.

This chain connects TRBV20-1 to TRBJ2-1. Germline-derived CDR1 and CDR2 are DFQATT and SNEGSKA (reference sequence). The CDR3 length is 13 residues. CDR3 region: CSASSNWPNEQFF.

V and J are TRBV15 and TRBJ1-1; TCRdb's D call, TRBD1, is unchecked because there is no DNA. The germline V gene has CDR1 LNHNV and CDR2 YYDKDF (reference sequence). The CDR3 extends over 16 amino acids. The CDR3 here is CATRARDTPPGTEAFF.

Here the CDR3 reads CASSSPGTVNTEAFF. V and J are TRBV28 and TRBJ1-1; as DNA is missing, the TRBD1 call by TCRdb cannot be tested. Per the germline V gene, CDR1 is MDHEN and CDR2 is SYDVKM. This CDR3 is built from 15 residues.

This chain's CDR3 is CASSAGLAFFYEQFF. The rearrangement uses TRBV7-8 and TRBJ2-1; checking the TCRdb D call of TRBD2 is not possible without DNA. The germline V gene has CDR1 SGHVS and CDR2 FQNEAQ. The CDR3 loop spans 15 amino acids.

This sequence joins TRBV15 and TRBJ2-1; TCRdb's D call of TRBD1 is untestable without DNA. There are 15 residues in the CDR3. Germline V gene sequence: CDR1 LNHNV, CDR2 YYDKDF (reference sequence). CDR3 sequence: CATSRGPSPLSEQFF. The full variable domain, rest sourced from reference TRBV15 and TRBJ2-1, is DAMVIQNPRYQVTQFGKPVTLSCSQTLNHNVMYWYQQKSSQAPKLLFHYYDKDFNNEADTPDNFQSRRPNTSFCFLDIRSPGLGDTAMYLCATSRGPSPLSEQFFGPGTRLTVL.